What follows is one T cell receptor beta chain and its context. The method was immunoSEQ multiplex PCR; TCRdb's version includes in-frame clones alone and lacks a portion of them. The table has roughly 81,000 clones, 70% to 90% seen once. Patients were excluded for autoimmune disease history or systemic immunosuppression. This sample stems from a study of OX40 agonist ivuxolimab in advanced cancers. This CDR3 spans 13 amino acids. CDR1 MNHNY and CDR2 SVGAGI come from the germline V gene (reference sequence). V was pared by 0 bases and J by 5 bases, with 7 bases between. This chain connects TRBV6-6 to TRBJ1-1; D ambiguous. This receptor was taken from an adult with an advanced solid tumor such as melanoma, head and neck, liver or kidney cancer. The material was CD4+ or CD8+ T cells sorted from blood, obtained in a trial of the OX40 agonist ivuxolimab. The CDR3 loop is CASSYSTGTEAFF. The DNA of the CDR3 is TGTGCCAGCAGTTACTCGACTGGGACTGAAGCTTTCTTT.